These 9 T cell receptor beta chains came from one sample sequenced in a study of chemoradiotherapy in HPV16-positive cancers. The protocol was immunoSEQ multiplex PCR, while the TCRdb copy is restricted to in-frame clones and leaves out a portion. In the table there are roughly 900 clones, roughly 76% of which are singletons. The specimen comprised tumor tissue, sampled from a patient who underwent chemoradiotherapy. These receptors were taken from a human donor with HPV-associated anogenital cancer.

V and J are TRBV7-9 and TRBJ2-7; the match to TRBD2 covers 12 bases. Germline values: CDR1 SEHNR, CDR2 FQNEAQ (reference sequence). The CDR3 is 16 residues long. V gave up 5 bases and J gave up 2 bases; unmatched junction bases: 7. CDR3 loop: CASSPWTSGATYEQYF. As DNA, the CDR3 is TGTGCCAGCAGCCCTTGGACTAGCGGGGCCACCTACGAGCAGTACTTC.

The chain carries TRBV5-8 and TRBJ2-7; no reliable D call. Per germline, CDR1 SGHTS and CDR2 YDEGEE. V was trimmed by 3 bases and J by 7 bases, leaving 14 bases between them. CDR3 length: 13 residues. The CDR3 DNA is TGTGCCAGCAGCTCTACACCGCTCGGGGAGCAGTACTTC. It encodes CASSSTPLGEQYF.

This CDR3 reads CASSLAPGRHPSGNTIYF. The DNA of the CDR3 is TGTGCCAGCAGCTTAGCGCCAGGTAGACACCCGTCTGGAAACACCATATATTTT. The chain is built from TRBV7-8 and TRBJ1-3; D is unresolved. This CDR3 comprises 18 residues. Trimming pared 0 bases from V and 1 base from J, leaving 16 bases between. CDR1 is SGHVS, CDR2 FQNEAQ, per germline.

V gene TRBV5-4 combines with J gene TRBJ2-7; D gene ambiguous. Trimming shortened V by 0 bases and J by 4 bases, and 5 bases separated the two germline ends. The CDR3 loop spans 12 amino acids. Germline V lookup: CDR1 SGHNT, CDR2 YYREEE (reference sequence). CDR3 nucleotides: TGTGCCAGCAGCTTGGGTCTTTACGAGCAGTACTTC. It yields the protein CASSLGLYEQYF.

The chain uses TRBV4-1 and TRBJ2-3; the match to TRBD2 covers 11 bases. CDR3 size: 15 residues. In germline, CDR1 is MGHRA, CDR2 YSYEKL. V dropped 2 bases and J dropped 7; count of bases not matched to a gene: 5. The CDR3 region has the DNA TGCGCCAGCAGCCAAAGTGCTAGCGGGGGGAATACGCAGTATTTT. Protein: CASSQSASGGNTQYF.

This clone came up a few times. The CDR3 DNA reads TGTGCCACCAGCAGAGATGATGGCATTGAGTTTGAAGCTTTCTTT. Translated, it gives CATSRDDGIEFEAFF. This rearrangement joins TRBV15 to TRBJ1-1; D unclear. The CDR3 has 15 amino acids. The V gene's germline CDR1 is LNHNV and CDR2 YYDKDF (reference sequence). V was trimmed by 0 bases and J by 7 bases, leaving 15 bases between them.

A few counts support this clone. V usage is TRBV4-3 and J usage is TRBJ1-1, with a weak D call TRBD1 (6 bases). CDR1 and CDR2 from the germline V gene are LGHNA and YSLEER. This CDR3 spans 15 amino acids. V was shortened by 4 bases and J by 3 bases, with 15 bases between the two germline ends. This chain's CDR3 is CASSRVGTLDTEAFF. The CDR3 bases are TGCGCCAGCAGCCGGGTCGGGACACTGGACACTGAAGCTTTCTTT.

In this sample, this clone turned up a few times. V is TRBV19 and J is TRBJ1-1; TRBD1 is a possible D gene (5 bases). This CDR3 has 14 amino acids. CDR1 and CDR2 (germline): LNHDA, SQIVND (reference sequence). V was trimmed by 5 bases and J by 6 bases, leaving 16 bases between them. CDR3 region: CASSPGHGRSEAFF. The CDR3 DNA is TGTGCCAGTAGTCCTGGACACGGCCGATCTGAAGCTTTCTTT.

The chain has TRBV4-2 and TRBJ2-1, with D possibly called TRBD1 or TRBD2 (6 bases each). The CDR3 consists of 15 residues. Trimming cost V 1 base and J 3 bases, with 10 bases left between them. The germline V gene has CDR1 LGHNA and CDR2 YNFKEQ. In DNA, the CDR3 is TGTGCCAGCAGCCAAGTCGGGGGCGACTACAATGAGCAGTTCTTC. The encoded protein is CASSQVGGDYNEQFF.